The rows below give T cell receptor beta chains drawn from one sample of a study of lymphopenia after photon versus proton radiotherapy. Profiled with immunoSEQ multiplex PCR; TCRdb holds only in-frame clones, not every one. The top ten clones hold 8.5% to 14% of a sample with about 20,000 clones, 75% to 90% of them seen once. The sequences come from peripheral blood, collected from a patient treated with proton-based radiotherapy. These receptors originate from an elderly man with esophageal cancer. Each CDR3 is given with its conserved first and last residue. The order of the fields is D gene, clone size, J gene, V gene, CDR3 protein, CDR3 DNA. A D gene is named only where the DNA matches it firmly. Clone size is stated in some rows and not others, as once, few, many or a class when expanded.

d_call: NA; clone_size: NA; j_call: TRBJ1-2; v_call: TRBV6-6; cdr3_aa: CASSQGYYGYTF; cdr3_nt: TGTGCCAGCAGCCAGGGATACTATGGCTACACCTTC
d_call: TRBD1; clone_size: NA; j_call: TRBJ1-1; v_call: TRBV27; cdr3_aa: CASSLSPLGTAEAFF; cdr3_nt: TGTGCCAGCAGTTTATCGCCCCTGGGGACAGCTGAAGCTTTCTTT
d_call: TRBD2; clone_size: NA; j_call: TRBJ2-7; v_call: TRBV7-2; cdr3_aa: CASTQLAGGIQGYEQYF; cdr3_nt: TGTGCCAGCACCCAGCTAGCGGGAGGTATACAGGGTTACGAGCAGTACTTC
d_call: NA; clone_size: NA; j_call: TRBJ2-7; v_call: TRBV5-6; cdr3_aa: CASNKQGYEQYF; cdr3_nt: TGTGCCAGCAATAAGCAGGGGTACGAGCAGTACTTC
d_call: NA; clone_size: NA; j_call: TRBJ1-1; v_call: TRBV19; cdr3_aa: CASSILLNTEAFF; cdr3_nt: TGTGCCAGTAGTATTTTGCTGAACACTGAAGCTTTCTTT
d_call: NA; clone_size: NA; j_call: TRBJ2-5; v_call: TRBV6-6; cdr3_aa: CASSPGGTQYF; cdr3_nt: TGTGCCAGCAGTCCTGGGGGGACCCAGTACTTC
d_call: NA; clone_size: NA; j_call: TRBJ1-1; v_call: TRBV21-1; cdr3_aa: CASSKARTGVGMNTEAFF; cdr3_nt: TGTGCCAGCAGCAAAGCCCGGACAGGGGTAGGGATGAACACTGAAGCTTTCTTT
d_call: TRBD1; clone_size: once; j_call: TRBJ1-6; v_call: TRBV28; cdr3_aa: CASSLGQGSYNSPLHF; cdr3_nt: TGTGCCAGCAGTTTGGGACAGGGATCCTATAATTCACCCCTCCACTTT
d_call: TRBD2; clone_size: NA; j_call: TRBJ2-1; v_call: TRBV6-5; cdr3_aa: CASSLGLDTFF; cdr3_nt: TGTGCCAGCAGCCTCGGACTAGACACTTTCTTC
d_call: NA; clone_size: NA; j_call: TRBJ1-2; v_call: TRBV5-1; cdr3_aa: CASSLDREGYGYTF; cdr3_nt: TGCGCCAGCAGCTTGGACAGGGAAGGATATGGCTACACCTTC
d_call: NA; clone_size: NA; j_call: TRBJ1-2; v_call: TRBV30; cdr3_aa: CAWSPTDSSGGYTF; cdr3_nt: TGTGCCTGGAGTCCCACAGATTCCAGCGGTGGCTACACCTTC
d_call: NA; clone_size: NA; j_call: TRBJ2-2; v_call: TRBV2; cdr3_aa: CASSGEANTGELFF; cdr3_nt: TGTGCCAGCAGTGGCGAAGCGAACACCGGGGAGCTGTTTTTT
d_call: TRBD1; clone_size: NA; j_call: TRBJ1-6; v_call: TRBV2; cdr3_aa: CASSRGTGIGYSNSPLHF; cdr3_nt: TGTGCCAGCAGTAGAGGGACAGGGATTGGATATAGTAATTCACCCCTCCACTTT
d_call: NA; clone_size: NA; j_call: TRBJ1-4; v_call: TRBV7-2; cdr3_aa: CASSLIVQGWEKLFF; cdr3_nt: TGTGCCAGCAGCTTAATCGTCCAAGGATGGGAAAAACTGTTTTTT
d_call: NA; clone_size: once; j_call: TRBJ2-1; v_call: TRBV5-6; cdr3_aa: CASSRGPGLEQFF; cdr3_nt: TGTGCCAGCAGCCGGGGCCCGGGCTTGGAGCAGTTCTTC
d_call: NA; clone_size: NA; j_call: TRBJ1-2; v_call: TRBV5-1; cdr3_aa: CASSLIGVAYGYTF; cdr3_nt: TGCGCCAGCAGCTTGATCGGGGTCGCCTATGGCTACACCTTC
d_call: TRBD1; clone_size: NA; j_call: TRBJ1-6; v_call: TRBV5-4; cdr3_aa: CASSLAGTGGSPLHF; cdr3_nt: TGTGCCAGCAGCTTGGCCGGGACAGGTGGTTCACCCCTCCACTTT
d_call: TRBD1; clone_size: NA; j_call: TRBJ1-2; v_call: TRBV13; cdr3_aa: CASRPTGTGNYGYTF; cdr3_nt: TGTGCCAGCAGGCCTACTGGGACAGGGAACTATGGCTACACCTTC
d_call: NA; clone_size: NA; j_call: TRBJ2-1; v_call: TRBV7-8; cdr3_aa: CASSLENRVNEQFF; cdr3_nt: TGTGCCAGCAGCTTGGAGAACAGGGTCAATGAGCAGTTCTTC
d_call: TRBD2; clone_size: NA; j_call: TRBJ2-3; v_call: TRBV4-2; cdr3_aa: CASRRTSGPGTQYF; cdr3_nt: TGTGCCAGCCGGAGAACTAGCGGTCCGGGTACGCAGTATTTT
d_call: TRBD1; clone_size: NA; j_call: TRBJ1-3; v_call: TRBV7-7; cdr3_aa: CASSPGGPGNTIYF; cdr3_nt: TGTGCCAGCAGCCCAGGGGGCCCTGGAAACACCATATATTTT
d_call: NA; clone_size: NA; j_call: TRBJ1-1; v_call: TRBV9; cdr3_aa: CASSVRPGQNTEAFF; cdr3_nt: TGTGCCAGCAGCGTTAGACCGGGACAGAACACTGAAGCTTTCTTT